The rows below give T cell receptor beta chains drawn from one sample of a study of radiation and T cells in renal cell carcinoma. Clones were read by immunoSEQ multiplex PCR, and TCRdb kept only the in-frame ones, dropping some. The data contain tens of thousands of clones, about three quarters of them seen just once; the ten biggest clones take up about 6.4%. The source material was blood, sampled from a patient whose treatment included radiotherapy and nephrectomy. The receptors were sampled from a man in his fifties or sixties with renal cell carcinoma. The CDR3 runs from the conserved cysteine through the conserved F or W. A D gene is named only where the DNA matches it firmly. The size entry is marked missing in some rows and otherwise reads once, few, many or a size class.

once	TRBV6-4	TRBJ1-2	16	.	TGTGCCAGCAGTGAGCGAGGGGACCTTGCTGTCTCTGCCCCCACCTTC	CASSERGDLAVSAPTF
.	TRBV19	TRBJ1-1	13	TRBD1	TGTGCCAGTAGTGTGGGACAGTCCACTGAAGCTTTCTTT	CASSVGQSTEAFF
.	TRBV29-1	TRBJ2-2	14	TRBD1	TGCAGCGTGATATCCGGGACAGGGTCCGGGGAGCTGTTTTTT	CSVISGTGSGELFF
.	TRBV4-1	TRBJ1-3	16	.	TGCGCCAGCAGAGAGGGACATCCCGGGTCTGGAAACACCATATATTTT	CASREGHPGSGNTIYF
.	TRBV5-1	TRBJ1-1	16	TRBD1	TGCGCCAGCAGCACGGGACAGACTAACTTTGCAACTGAAGCTTTCTTT	CASSTGQTNFATEAFF
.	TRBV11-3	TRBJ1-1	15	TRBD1	TGTGCCAGCAGCTTCGGGACAGGGGGGAACACTGAAGCTTTCTTT	CASSFGTGGNTEAFF
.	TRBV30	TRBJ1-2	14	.	TGTGCCTGGAGCGAACCACAGGGTTTGAAGGGCTACACCTTC	CAWSEPQGLKGYTF
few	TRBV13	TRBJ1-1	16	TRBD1	TGTGCCAGCAGCTTCGGACAGGCGAGCATGAACACTGAAGCTTTCTTT	CASSFGQASMNTEAFF
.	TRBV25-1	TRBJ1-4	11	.	TGTGCCAGCAGTGGTAATGAAAAACTGTTTTTT	CASSGNEKLFF
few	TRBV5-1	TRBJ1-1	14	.	TGCGCCAGCAGCTTGGCCAGTGGGGGCACTGAAGCTTTCTTT	CASSLASGGTEAFF
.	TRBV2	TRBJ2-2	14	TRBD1	TGTGCCAGCAGTGGCGACAGGGTGACCGGGGAGCTGTTTTTT	CASSGDRVTGELFF
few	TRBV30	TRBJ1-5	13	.	TGTGCCTGGAGTGTACAAGAGAATCAGCCCCAGCATTTT	CAWSVQENQPQHF
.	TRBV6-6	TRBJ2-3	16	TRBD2	TGTGCCAGCATCACGAGGCTAGCGGGGAGCACAGATACGCAGTATTTT	CASITRLAGSTDTQYF
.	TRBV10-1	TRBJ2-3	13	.	TGCGCCAGCAGTGAGGTATCGGCAGGTACGCAGTATTTT	CASSEVSAGTQYF